This TCR beta chain was obtained from a study of blood T cell repertoires in COVID-19 (dated by TCRdb to 2019 to 2021). With respect to the entire study: The collaborator samples originated in the United States, Italy and Spain and spanned the acute and convalescent phases of COVID-19. The material from the prospective study consisted of cDNA or gDNA derived from T cells, B-cell-depleted T cells, or PBMCs. Subjects who had been exposed to COVID-19, were actively infected with it, or had recovered from it provided the deeply sampled blood TCRbeta repertoires that made up the dataset. The repertoires were released in a freely available public database intended as a resource for research on the immune response to SARS-CoV-2. Samples came from the ongoing ImmuneRACE study (first 160 participants) plus 1,254 subjects from 6 global collaborators. Sample metadata almost always included a de-identified subject ID, COVID-19 status, age in years and sex. Where HLA class I and class II types were available, the types were taken from metadata supplied by the sample provider, not from assay-based typing. What the work shows at the level of the full study, not this receptor alone: How much clinical and demographic metadata was included differed by source and by participant, and the metadata was provided uncurated.

Each collaborating institution followed its own protocols to collect whole blood in K2EDTA tubes. For TCRbeta analysis, collaborators shipped samples in one of three forms: frozen whole blood, isolated PBMCs, or DNA extracted from either of those sample types. Worth noting for this clone: The antigen it recognizes is unknown. No base quality information exists; no much larger clone differs at one position.

TCRbeta CDR3 regions were amplified from genomic DNA by means of the immunoSEQ Assay, a bias-controlled multiplex PCR. In the original analysis: Within the assay, amplification of reference gene primers was used to estimate how many nucleated cells each sample contained. Sequence reads were collapsed and filtered to measure the absolute abundance of every unique TCRbeta CDR3 rearrangement. For each sample, productive Simpson clonality was calculated as the square root of Simpson's diversity index over productive rearrangements. TCRdb provides this immuneACCESS table in a form limited to in-frame rearrangements. Some clones are lacking; in checked studies, under half of them reflect an unresolved V gene, and why the rest are absent is not known. The DNA gave D and trimming, while V, J and clone size come from that table. The sample contains around 160,000 clones, around 83% of them found a single time. The ten largest clones capture 0.99% of the sample.

At the junction V is shortened by 3 bases and J by 4 bases; bases outside the gene matches: 11. CDR1 and CDR2 (MNHNS, SASEGT) derive from the germline V gene. The CDR3 runs 17 amino acids, cysteine and phenylalanine included. The retained sequence is limited to the CDR3, 51 bases, with the frame set at the first base. This receptor was obtained from a man between 18 and 29 years old with acute or convalescent COVID-19. The chain employs TRBV6-1 and TRBJ2-1, with 8 bases matching TRBD1. Sequencing was performed on peripheral blood. The sequenced DNA is TGTGCCAGCAGTGACGTAATACCTGGGACAGGTTACAATGAGCAGTTCTTC. It encodes CASSDVIPGTGYNEQFF.